These T cell receptor beta chains were read from a single sample in a study of OX40 agonist ivuxolimab in advanced cancers. Sequencing was performed with immunoSEQ multiplex PCR; in TCRdb, only in-frame clones are kept and a portion is missing. The profile shows about 48,000 clones, around 90% of them singletons. Specimen: CD4+ or CD8+ T cells sorted from blood, collected in a trial of the OX40 agonist ivuxolimab. The receptors shown here come from an adult with an advanced solid tumor such as melanoma, head and neck, liver or kidney cancer. The CDR3 runs from the conserved cysteine through the conserved F or W. D genes are given only for firm matches. Expanded clones are given a class, and other clones once, few, many or no size at all.

NA NA TRBJ1-5 TRBV28 TGTGCCAGCATGATAGACTATAGCAATCAGCCCCAGCATTTT CASMIDYSNQPQHF
NA NA TRBJ2-6 TRBV29-1 TGCAGCGTTCAGGGTGGGGCCAACGTCCTGACTTTC CSVQGGANVLTF
once TRBD2 TRBJ2-3 TRBV13 TGTGCCAGCAGCTTAGTGACTAGCGGGAGTAGCACAGATACGCAGTATTTT CASSLVTSGSSTDTQYF
NA NA TRBJ1-4 TRBV7-8 TGTGCCATCCTAACCCGGGACCCTAGGGAAAAACTGTTTTTT CAILTRDPREKLFF
NA TRBD1 TRBJ1-4 TRBV30 TGTGCCTGGAGCGGGACAGGGGATTTTGAAAAACTGTTTTTT CAWSGTGDFEKLFF
NA NA TRBJ2-2 TRBV5-6 TGTGCCAGCACCTCGGGTTGGAACACCGGGGAGCTGTTTTTT CASTSGWNTGELFF
NA TRBD1 TRBJ2-1 TRBV19 TGTGCCAGTACGGGCACAACAGGGGGCGTTTGGAATGAGCAGTTCTTC CASTGTTGGVWNEQFF
NA NA TRBJ2-7 TRBV6-4 TGTGCCAGCAGTGAATGGTGGGGTTACGAGCAGTACTTC CASSEWWGYEQYF
few TRBD2 TRBJ2-7 TRBV9 TGTGCCAGCAGCGTAAGCCTAGCGGGGGACTCCTACGAGCAGTACTTC CASSVSLAGDSYEQYF
NA NA TRBJ2-7 TRBV5-6 TGTGCCAGCAGCTTGGGACAGAGCTACGAGCAGTACTTC CASSLGQSYEQYF
NA NA TRBJ2-7 TRBV13 TGTGCCAGCAGCTTAGGCCGGGGCAGGGCCTACGAGCAGTACTTC CASSLGRGRAYEQYF
NA NA TRBJ1-5 TRBV4-1 TGCGCCAGCAGCCTCAGAGACACAGGTAGCAATCAGCCCCAGCATTTT CASSLRDTGSNQPQHF